This TCR beta chain stems from a study of early T cells in non-severe SARS-CoV-2 infection. The V end lost 4 bases, the J end lost 5 bases, and 20 bases lay between the germline ends. This CDR3 comprises 17 residues. CDR1 and CDR2 from the germline V gene are SGHDN and FVKESK. TCRdb passed the 5' RACE reads through MiXCR, listing each CDR3 protein once. The sample shows under 60,000 distinct CDR3 sequences, over 7% of them seen only once. The table lists this clonotype with many counts. The sequenced sample was whole blood. This clonotype originated in an adult who was a healthcare worker with PCR-confirmed SARS-CoV-2 infection or an uninfected control (not recorded which). V gene TRBV14 combines with J gene TRBJ1-4; D might be TRBD1 (6 bases). The CDR3 DNA reads as TGTGCCAGCAGCCTCAGATGGCCCAGGGGCCTAAATGAAAAACTGTTTTTT. Residues: CASSLRWPRGLNEKLFF.